These T cell receptor beta chains were read from a single sample in a study of T cell responses to AZD1222 COVID-19 vaccine. Sequencing was performed with immunoSEQ multiplex PCR; in TCRdb, only in-frame clones are kept and a portion is missing. The data hold tens of thousands of clones, with roughly nine tenths observed a single time. This material consisted of peripheral blood, taken 28 days after the second AZD1222 dose. The receptor source for this set is an adult who received the AZD1222 COVID-19 vaccine. CDR3s include the opening cysteine and the closing phenylalanine or tryptophan. D genes are given only for firm matches. Size is stated for part of the rows, as once, few or many counts, or as a class when the clone is expanded.

V	J	size	D	DNA	CDR3
TRBV30	TRBJ1-1	NA	NA	TGTGCCTGGAACACAGGGACCGTGAACACTGAAGCTTTCTTT	CAWNTGTVNTEAFF
TRBV19	TRBJ2-5	NA	NA	TGTGCCAGTAGTCAAGGGGGGGTACAAGAGACCCAGTACTTC	CASSQGGVQETQYF
TRBV9	TRBJ2-5	NA	TRBD2	TGTGCCAGCAGCGGGACTAGCGGGGGGAGGTACCAAGAGACCCAGTACTTC	CASSGTSGGRYQETQYF
TRBV19	TRBJ2-1	NA	TRBD2	TGTGCCAGTAGTCTTTCTAGCGGGGGGGCATATGAGCAGTTCTTC	CASSLSSGGAYEQFF
TRBV27	TRBJ2-7	NA	NA	TGTGCCAGCAGTTTATCCCCTTACCGGGGGTCCTACGAGCAGTACTTC	CASSLSPYRGSYEQYF
TRBV9	TRBJ1-5	NA	NA	TGTGCCAGCAGCGCGGACAGTAGCAATCAGCCCCAGCATTTT	CASSADSSNQPQHF
TRBV2	TRBJ2-7	NA	TRBD1	TGTGCCAGCAGTGGCAGGACAGGGGACTACGAGCAGTACTTC	CASSGRTGDYEQYF
TRBV5-1	TRBJ1-1	NA	NA	TGCGCCAGCAGCTTGCACGGGGGGAACACTGAAGCTTTCTTT	CASSLHGGNTEAFF
TRBV7-9	TRBJ2-7	NA	NA	TGTGCCAGCAGCGCCCTGGACAAGGGGTACTACGAGCAGTACTTC	CASSALDKGYYEQYF
TRBV12-3/TRBV12-4	TRBJ1-1	NA	NA	TGTGCCAGCAGAGTCAGGGGGAACACTGAAGCTTTCTTT	CASRVRGNTEAFF
TRBV7-3	TRBJ1-1	NA	NA	TGTGCCAGCAGCTTGGTCGGCTCGAACACTGAAGCTTTCTTT	CASSLVGSNTEAFF
TRBV11-3	TRBJ2-3	NA	NA	TGTGCCAGCAGTCTCTCGACCGGAGATACGCAGTATTTT	CASSLSTGDTQYF
TRBV11-2	TRBJ1-4	NA	NA	TGTGCCAGCAGCCCAGAGTCCGCCTCGCCCACAACTAATGAAAAACTGTTTTTT	CASSPESASPTTNEKLFF
TRBV14	TRBJ2-5	NA	NA	TGTGCCAGCAGCCAAGCGGGGGAGACCCAGTACTTC	CASSQAGETQYF
TRBV6-5	TRBJ2-1	NA	TRBD1	TGTGCCAGCAGTTACTCCGGACAGGGCCGCGAGCAGTTCTTC	CASSYSGQGREQFF
TRBV19	TRBJ2-7	NA	TRBD1	TGTGCCAGTAGTGTAGACAGGGCAGGGGTATCCGGGCAGTACTTC	CASSVDRAGVSGQYF
TRBV7-6	TRBJ2-1	NA	NA	TGTGCCAGCAGCCGGCCCGGGAAAACGGCAGCGAATGAGCAGTTCTTC	CASSRPGKTAANEQFF
TRBV28	TRBJ2-7	NA	NA	TGTGCCAGCGGGAATGAGGGACCAGACTACGAGCAGTACTTC	CASGNEGPDYEQYF
TRBV3-1/TRBV3-2	TRBJ1-5	NA	NA	TGTGCCAGCAGCCCTGGGCAGCCCCAGCATTTT	CASSPGQPQHF
TRBV7-3	TRBJ2-1	NA	NA	TGTGCCAGCAGTTCCGGGACTTGGCGAGATGAGCAGTTCTTC	CASSSGTWRDEQFF
TRBV28	TRBJ2-7	NA	NA	TGTGCCAGCAGTTTTCAAGCGATCGAGCAGTACTTC	CASSFQAIEQYF
TRBV27	TRBJ2-7	few	NA	TGTGCCAGCAGCCCAACAGGGCCAGGCTCCTACGAGCAGTACTTC	CASSPTGPGSYEQYF
TRBV30	TRBJ2-5	once	NA	TGTGCCTGGAGTATTGCAGGGCCCGGGAGTACCCAGTACTTC	CAWSIAGPGSTQYF
TRBV5-1	TRBJ1-1	NA	TRBD1	TGCGCCAGCTTCCCGGACAGGGTATCGGACACTGAAGCTTTCTTT	CASFPDRVSDTEAFF
TRBV24-1	TRBJ1-5	NA	TRBD1	TGTGCCACCAGTGATTCCCGGGACAGGGAGGATCAGCCCCAGCATTTT	CATSDSRDREDQPQHF
TRBV7-9	TRBJ1-5	NA	NA	TGTGCCAGCAGTCGACAGGCGGGTCAGCCCCAGCATTTT	CASSRQAGQPQHF
TRBV5-6	TRBJ2-7	NA	NA	TGTGCCAGCAGCTTGCGGGACGGCTGGCGGAATTACGAGCAGTACTTC	CASSLRDGWRNYEQYF
TRBV5-1	TRBJ2-2	once	NA	TGCGCCAGCAGCCTGCATGACGGGACCGGGGAGCTGTTTTTT	CASSLHDGTGELFF
TRBV7-9	TRBJ2-7	NA	NA	TGTGCCAGCAGCGCGTGGGGCGTCTCCTACGAGCAGTACTTC	CASSAWGVSYEQYF
TRBV5-1	TRBJ2-1	NA	NA	TGCGCCAGCAGCTTGGGCAATGAGCAGTTCTTC	CASSLGNEQFF
TRBV28	TRBJ1-3	NA	TRBD1	TGTGCCACCGAGGGACAGGGACCCCAGGCTGGAAACACCATATATTTT	CATEGQGPQAGNTIYF
TRBV3-1/TRBV3-2	TRBJ1-3	NA	TRBD1	TGTGCCAGCAGCCTGCCGGGACAGGGTTACACCATATATTTT	CASSLPGQGYTIYF
TRBV28	TRBJ2-7	NA	NA	TGTGCCAGCAGCCCTCCTGGGTACGAGCAGTACTTC	CASSPPGYEQYF
TRBV11-2	TRBJ1-4	NA	TRBD1	TGTGCCAGCAGCTTAGGGGGGACAGGGCTGGAAAAACTGTTTTTT	CASSLGGTGLEKLFF
TRBV28	TRBJ1-5	NA	TRBD1	TGTGCCAGCAGTTTTAACAGGGGACGAAATCAGCCCCAGCATTTT	CASSFNRGRNQPQHF
TRBV10-3	TRBJ2-6	NA	NA	TGTGCCATCAGTGGCCGGTCGACAGCAGGGGCCAACGTCCTGACTTTC	CAISGRSTAGANVLTF
TRBV20-1	TRBJ2-5	NA	TRBD2	TGCAGTGCTAGTTATAGCGGGGGAACAGAGACCCAGTACTTC	CSASYSGGTETQYF
TRBV27	TRBJ1-4	NA	NA	TGTGCCAGCAGCCCGGGACGGCGTAATGAAAAACTGTTTTTT	CASSPGRRNEKLFF
TRBV7-9	TRBJ1-1	NA	NA	TGTGCCAGCAGCTTAGATGGGGGTGACAAAGCTTTCTTT	CASSLDGGDKAFF